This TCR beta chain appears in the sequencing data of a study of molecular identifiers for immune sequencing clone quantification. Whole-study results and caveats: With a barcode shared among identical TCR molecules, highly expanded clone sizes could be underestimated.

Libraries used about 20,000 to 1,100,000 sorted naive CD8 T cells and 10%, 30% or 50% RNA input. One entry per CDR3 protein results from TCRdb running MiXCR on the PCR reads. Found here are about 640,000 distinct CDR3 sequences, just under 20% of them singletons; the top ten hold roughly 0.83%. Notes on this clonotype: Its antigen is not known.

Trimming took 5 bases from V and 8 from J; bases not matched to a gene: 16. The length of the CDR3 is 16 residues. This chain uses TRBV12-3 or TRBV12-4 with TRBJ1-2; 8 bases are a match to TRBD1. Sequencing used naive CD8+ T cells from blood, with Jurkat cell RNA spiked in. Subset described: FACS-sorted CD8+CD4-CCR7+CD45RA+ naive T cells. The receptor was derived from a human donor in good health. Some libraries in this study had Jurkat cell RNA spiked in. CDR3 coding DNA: TGTGCCAGCAGTCCGGACAGGGTCGCGGACCTATCCGGCTACACCTTC. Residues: CASSPDRVADLSGYTF.